The T cell receptor beta chain described here comes from a study of OX40 agonist ivuxolimab in advanced cancers. The wider study: Checkpoint inhibitors had been given previously to approximately 40% of patients.

General study results and limits: Part of the nonresponder group also had normalized T-cell clonal expansion that was low.

Here immunoSEQ multiplex PCR was the method, and the copy in TCRdb shows in-frame clones only, minus some. Of 150,000 to 170,000 clones in the sample, 94% are singletons; the top ten hold around 0.28%. No patient had autoimmune disease or received systemic immunosuppression. Details on this clone: The antigen remains undetermined.

The clonotype originates from an adult with an advanced solid tumor such as melanoma, head and neck, liver or kidney cancer. Sequencing was performed on CD4+ or CD8+ T cells sorted from blood, taken in a trial of the OX40 agonist ivuxolimab.

The CDR3 protein is CATRLAGGPGVYEQYF. In DNA form, the CDR3 reads TGTGCCACCAGACTAGCGGGAGGGCCTGGGGTCTACGAGCAGTACTTC. V is TRBV15 and J is TRBJ2-7; 13 bases agree with TRBD2. The CDR3 sequence is 16 residues long. Trimming removed 6 bases from V and 3 bases from J; junction bases left unmatched: 8. Per germline, CDR1 LNHNV and CDR2 YYDKDF (reference sequence).